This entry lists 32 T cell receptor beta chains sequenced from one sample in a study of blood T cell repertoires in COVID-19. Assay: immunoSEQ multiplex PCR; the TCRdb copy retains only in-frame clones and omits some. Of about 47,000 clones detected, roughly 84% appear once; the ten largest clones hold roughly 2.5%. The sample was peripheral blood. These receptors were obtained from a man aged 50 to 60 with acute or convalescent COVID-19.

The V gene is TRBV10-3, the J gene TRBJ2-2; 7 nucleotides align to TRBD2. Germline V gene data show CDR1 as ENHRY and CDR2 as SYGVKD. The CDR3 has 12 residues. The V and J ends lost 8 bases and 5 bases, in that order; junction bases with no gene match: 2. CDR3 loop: CAISGGTGELFF. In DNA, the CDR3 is TGTGCCATCTCGGGGGGAACCGGGGAGCTGTTTTTT.

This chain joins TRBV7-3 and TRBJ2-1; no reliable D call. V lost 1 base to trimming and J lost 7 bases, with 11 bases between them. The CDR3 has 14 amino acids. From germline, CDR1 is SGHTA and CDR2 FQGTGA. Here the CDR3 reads CASSLSSSGNEQFF. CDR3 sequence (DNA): TGTGCCAGCAGCTTAAGTAGCTCCGGTAATGAGCAGTTCTTC.

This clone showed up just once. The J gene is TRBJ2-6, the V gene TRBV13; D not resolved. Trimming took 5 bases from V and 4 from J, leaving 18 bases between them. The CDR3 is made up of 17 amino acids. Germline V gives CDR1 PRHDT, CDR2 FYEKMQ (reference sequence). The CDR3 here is CASSQKIGSAGANVLTF. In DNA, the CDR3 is TGTGCCAGCAGCCAAAAAATCGGGTCGGCGGGGGCCAACGTCCTGACTTTC. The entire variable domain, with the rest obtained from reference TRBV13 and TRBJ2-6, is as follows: AAGVIQSPRHLIKEKRETATLKCYPIPRHDTVYWYQQGPGQDPQFLISFYEKMQSDKGSIPDRFSAQQFSDYHSELNMSSLELGDSALYFCASSQKIGSAGANVLTFGAGSRLTVL.

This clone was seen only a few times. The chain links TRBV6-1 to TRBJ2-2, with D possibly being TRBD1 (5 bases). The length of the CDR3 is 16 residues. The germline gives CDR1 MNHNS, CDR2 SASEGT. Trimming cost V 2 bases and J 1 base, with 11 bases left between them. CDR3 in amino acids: CASSETPTGNTGELFF. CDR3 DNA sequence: TGTGCCAGCAGTGAAACCCCAACAGGGAACACCGGGGAGCTGTTTTTT.

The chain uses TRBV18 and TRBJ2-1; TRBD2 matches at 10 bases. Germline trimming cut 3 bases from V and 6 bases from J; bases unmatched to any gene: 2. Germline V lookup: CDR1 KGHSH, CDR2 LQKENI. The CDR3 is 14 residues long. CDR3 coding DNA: TGTGCCAGCTCACCTAGCGGGGGGCTCAATGAGCAGTTCTTC. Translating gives CASSPSGGLNEQFF. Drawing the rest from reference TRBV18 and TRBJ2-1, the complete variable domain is NAGVMQNPRHLVRRRGQEARLRCSPMKGHSHVYWYRQLPEEGLKFMVYLQKENIIDESGMPKERFSAEFPKEGPSILRIQQVVRGDSAAYFCASSPSGGLNEQFFGPGTRLTVL.

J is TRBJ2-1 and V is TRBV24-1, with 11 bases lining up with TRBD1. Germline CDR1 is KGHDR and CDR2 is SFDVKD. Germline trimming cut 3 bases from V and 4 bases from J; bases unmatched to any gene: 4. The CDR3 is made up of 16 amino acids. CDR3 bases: TGTGCCACCAGTGATCCCGGGGACAGGGGGTACAATGAGCAGTTCTTC. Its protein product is CATSDPGDRGYNEQFF.

CDR3 bases: TGCGCCAGCAGCTTGTTCACTAGCGGGGTAGACACCGGGGAGCTGTTTTTT. Translating it yields CASSLFTSGVDTGELFF. The genes are TRBV5-1 and TRBJ2-2, with 10 bases matching TRBD2. This CDR3 spans 17 amino acids. CDR1 and CDR2 (germline): SGHRS, YFSETQ. V lost 1 base and J lost 3; bases outside the gene matches: 6.

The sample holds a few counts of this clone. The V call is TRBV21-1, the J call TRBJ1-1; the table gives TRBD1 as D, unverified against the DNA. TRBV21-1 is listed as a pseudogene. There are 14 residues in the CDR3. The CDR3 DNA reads TGTGCCAGCAGCAAAGTGTATCAGGTGCATGAAGCTTTCTTT. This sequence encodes CASSKVYQVHEAFF.

The CDR3 DNA reads as TGTGCCAGCAGCTGGAGGGACGGCGCTGGGGACACCATATATTTT. Its protein is CASSWRDGAGDTIYF. The V call is TRBV7-8, the J call TRBJ1-3, with D possibly being TRBD1 (5 bases). Germline CDR1 reads SGHVS; CDR2 reads FQNEAQ. The CDR3 covers 15 residues. Deletions cut 4 bases from V and 8 bases from J, with 18 bases between. Full variable domain (missing parts from reference TRBV7-8 and TRBJ1-3): GAGVSQSPRYKVAKRGQDVALRCDPISGHVSLFWYQQALGQGPEFLTYFQNEAQLDKSGLPSDRFFAERPEGSVSTLKIQRTQQEDSAVYLCASSWRDGAGDTIYFGEGSWLTVV.

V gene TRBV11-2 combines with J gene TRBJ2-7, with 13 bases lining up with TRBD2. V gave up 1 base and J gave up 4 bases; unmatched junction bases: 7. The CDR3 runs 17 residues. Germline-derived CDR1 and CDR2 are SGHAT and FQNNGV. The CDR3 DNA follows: TGTGCCAGCAGCTTAGGACTAGCGGGAGGAGGGGTGTACGAGCAGTACTTC. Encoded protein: CASSLGLAGGGVYEQYF.

CDR3 amino acids: CSVTTGGWETQYF. The CDR3 nucleotides read TGCAGCGTTACCACAGGGGGCTGGGAGACCCAGTACTTC. The chain combines TRBV29-1 with TRBJ2-5, with TRBD1 matching over 9 bases. Unmatched junction bases numbered 6, after V lost 5 bases and J lost 5 bases. Germline CDR1 and CDR2: SQVTM and ANQGSEA. CDR3 length: 13 residues.

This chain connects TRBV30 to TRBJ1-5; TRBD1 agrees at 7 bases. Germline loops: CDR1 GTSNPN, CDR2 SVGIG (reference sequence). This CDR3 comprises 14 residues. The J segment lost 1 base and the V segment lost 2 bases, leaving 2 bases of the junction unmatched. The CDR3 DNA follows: TGTGCCTGGAGTCAGGGGGTCAGCAATCAGCCCCAGCATTTT. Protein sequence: CAWSQGVSNQPQHF.

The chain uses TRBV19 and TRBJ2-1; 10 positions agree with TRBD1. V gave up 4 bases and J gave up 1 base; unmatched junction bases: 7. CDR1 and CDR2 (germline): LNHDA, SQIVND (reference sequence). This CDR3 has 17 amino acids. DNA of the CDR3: TGTGCCAGTAGTACCCGCGGGACAGGGGTGTCCTACAATGAGCAGTTCTTC. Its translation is CASSTRGTGVSYNEQFF.

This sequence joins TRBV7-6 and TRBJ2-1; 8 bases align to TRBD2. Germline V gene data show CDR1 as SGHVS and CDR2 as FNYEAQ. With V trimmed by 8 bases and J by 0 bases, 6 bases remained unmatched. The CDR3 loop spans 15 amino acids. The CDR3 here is CASSGRGSSYNEQFF. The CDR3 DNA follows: TGTGCCAGCTCCGGGAGGGGTAGCTCCTACAATGAGCAGTTCTTC.

CDR3 protein: CASSIQGTGNTIYF. The CDR3 DNA follows: TGCGCCAGCAGCATACAGGGGACTGGAAACACCATATATTTT. The rearrangement joins TRBV5-1 to TRBJ1-3; 7 bases fit TRBD1. There are 14 residues in the CDR3. After removal of 4 bases from V and 2 bases from J, the junction contained 3 bases not matched to a gene. From germline, CDR1 is SGHRS and CDR2 YFSETQ.

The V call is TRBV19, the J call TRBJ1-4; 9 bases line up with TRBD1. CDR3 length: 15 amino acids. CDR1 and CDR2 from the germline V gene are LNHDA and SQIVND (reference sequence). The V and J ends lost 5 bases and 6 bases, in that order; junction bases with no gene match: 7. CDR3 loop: CASSSTGTGYEKLFF. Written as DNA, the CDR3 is TGTGCCAGTAGTTCGACCGGGACAGGGTATGAAAAACTGTTTTTT. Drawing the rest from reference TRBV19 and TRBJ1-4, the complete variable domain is DGGITQSPKYLFRKEGQNVTLSCEQNLNHDAMYWYRQDPGQGLRLIYYSQIVNDFQKGDIAEGYSVSREKKESFPLTVTSAQKNPTAFYLCASSSTGTGYEKLFFGSGTQLSVL.

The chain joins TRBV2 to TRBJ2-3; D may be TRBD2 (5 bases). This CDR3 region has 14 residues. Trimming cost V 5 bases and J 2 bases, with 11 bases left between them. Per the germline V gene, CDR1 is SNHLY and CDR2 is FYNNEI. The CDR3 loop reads CASSFGLFTDTQYF. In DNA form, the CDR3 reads TGTGCCAGCAGTTTCGGACTGTTCACAGATACGCAGTATTTT.

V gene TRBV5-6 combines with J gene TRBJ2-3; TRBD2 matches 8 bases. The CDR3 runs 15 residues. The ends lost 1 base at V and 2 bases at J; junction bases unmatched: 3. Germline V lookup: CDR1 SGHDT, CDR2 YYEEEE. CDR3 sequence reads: CASSLRRGDTDTQYF. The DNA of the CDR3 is TGTGCCAGCAGCTTGCGGCGGGGGGACACAGATACGCAGTATTTT.

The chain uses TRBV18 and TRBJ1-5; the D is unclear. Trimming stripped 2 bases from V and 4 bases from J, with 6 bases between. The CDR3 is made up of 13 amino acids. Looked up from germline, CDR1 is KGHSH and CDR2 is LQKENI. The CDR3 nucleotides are TGTGCCAGCTCACCAGGTCAGAATCAGCCCCAGCATTTT. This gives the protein CASSPGQNQPQHF.

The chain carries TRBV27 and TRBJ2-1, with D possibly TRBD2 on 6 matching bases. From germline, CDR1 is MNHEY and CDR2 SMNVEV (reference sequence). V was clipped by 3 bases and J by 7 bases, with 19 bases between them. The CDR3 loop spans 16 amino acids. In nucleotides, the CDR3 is TGTGCCAGCAGTTTGGTAGGAGGGGCCGGTGTTAATGAGCAGTTCTTC. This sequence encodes CASSLVGGAGVNEQFF.

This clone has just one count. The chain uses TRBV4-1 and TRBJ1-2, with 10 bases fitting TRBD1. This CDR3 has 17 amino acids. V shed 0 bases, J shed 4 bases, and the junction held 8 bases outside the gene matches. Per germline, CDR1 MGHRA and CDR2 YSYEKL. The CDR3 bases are TGCGCCAGCAGCCAAGACTGGACAGGGGGTTGGGGCTATGGCTACACCTTC. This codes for CASSQDWTGGWGYGYTF.

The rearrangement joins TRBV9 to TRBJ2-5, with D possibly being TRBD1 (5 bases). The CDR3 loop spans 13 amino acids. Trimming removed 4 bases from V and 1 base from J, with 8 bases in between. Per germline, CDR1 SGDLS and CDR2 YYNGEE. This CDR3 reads CASSPGPQETQYF. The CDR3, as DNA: TGTGCCAGCAGCCCAGGGCCCCAAGAGACCCAGTACTTC.

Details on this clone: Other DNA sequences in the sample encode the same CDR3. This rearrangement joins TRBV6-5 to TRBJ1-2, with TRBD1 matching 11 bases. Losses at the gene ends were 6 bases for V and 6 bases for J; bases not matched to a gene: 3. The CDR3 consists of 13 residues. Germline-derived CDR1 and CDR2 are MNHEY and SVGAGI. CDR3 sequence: CASSLDRGHGYTF. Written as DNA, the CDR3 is TGTGCCAGCAGCCTGGACAGGGGGCATGGCTACACCTTC.

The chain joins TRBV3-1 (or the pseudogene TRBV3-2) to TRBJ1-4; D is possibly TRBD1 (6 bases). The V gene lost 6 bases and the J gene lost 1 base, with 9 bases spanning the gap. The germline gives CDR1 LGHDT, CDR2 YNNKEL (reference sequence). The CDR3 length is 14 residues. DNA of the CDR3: TGTGCCAGCAGACCGGGACAAACTAATGAAAAACTGTTTTTT. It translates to CASRPGQTNEKLFF.

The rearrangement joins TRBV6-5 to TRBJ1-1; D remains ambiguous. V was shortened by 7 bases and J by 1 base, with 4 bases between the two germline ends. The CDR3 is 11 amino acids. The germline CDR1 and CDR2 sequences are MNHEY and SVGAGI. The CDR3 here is CASTRNTEAFF. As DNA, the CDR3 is TGTGCCAGCACCAGGAACACTGAAGCTTTCTTT.

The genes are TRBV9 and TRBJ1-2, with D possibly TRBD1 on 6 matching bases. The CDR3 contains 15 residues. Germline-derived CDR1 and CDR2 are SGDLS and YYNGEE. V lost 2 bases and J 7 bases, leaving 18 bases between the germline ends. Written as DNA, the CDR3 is TGTGCCAGCAGCGTGTTTGTTGGGGCAGGGGCTGGCTACACCTTC. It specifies CASSVFVGAGAGYTF.

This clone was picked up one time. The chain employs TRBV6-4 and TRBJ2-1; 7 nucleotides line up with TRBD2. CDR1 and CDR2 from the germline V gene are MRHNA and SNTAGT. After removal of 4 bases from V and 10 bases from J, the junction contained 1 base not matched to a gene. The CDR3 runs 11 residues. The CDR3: CASSVGGEQFF. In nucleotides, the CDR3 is TGTGCCAGCAGTGTGGGGGGGGAGCAGTTCTTC.

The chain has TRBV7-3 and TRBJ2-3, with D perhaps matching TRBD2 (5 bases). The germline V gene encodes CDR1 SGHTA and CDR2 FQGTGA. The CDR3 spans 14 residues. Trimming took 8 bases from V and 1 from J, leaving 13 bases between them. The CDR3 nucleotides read TGTGCCAGCGGGCTAGCTCAGGGCACAGATACGCAGTATTTT. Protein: CASGLAQGTDTQYF.

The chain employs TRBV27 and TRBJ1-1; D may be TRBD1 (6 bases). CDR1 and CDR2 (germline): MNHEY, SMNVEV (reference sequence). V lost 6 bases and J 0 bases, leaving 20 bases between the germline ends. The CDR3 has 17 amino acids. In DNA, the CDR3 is TGTGCCAGCAGCTCCTTAAAGGACAGCTTTATGAACACTGAAGCTTTCTTT. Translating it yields CASSSLKDSFMNTEAFF.

CDR3 nucleotides: TGTGCCAGCAGTGAAAGAGCAGGGGGCTACACCTTC. Protein: CASSERAGGYTF. The rearrangement uses TRBV6-1 and TRBJ1-2, with D perhaps TRBD1 (5 bases). Trimming took off 2 bases at V and 8 bases at J, with 9 bases between the two ends. The CDR3 spans 12 residues. The V gene's germline CDR1 is MNHNS and CDR2 SASEGT.

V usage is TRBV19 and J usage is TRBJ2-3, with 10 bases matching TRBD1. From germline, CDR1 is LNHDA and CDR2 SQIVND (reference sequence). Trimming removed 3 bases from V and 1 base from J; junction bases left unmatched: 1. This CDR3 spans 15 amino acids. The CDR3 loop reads CASSMDRGGTDTQYF. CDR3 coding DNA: TGTGCCAGTAGTATGGACAGGGGGGGCACAGATACGCAGTATTTT. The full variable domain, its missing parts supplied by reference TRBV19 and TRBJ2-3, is DGGITQSPKYLFRKEGQNVTLSCEQNLNHDAMYWYRQDPGQGLRLIYYSQIVNDFQKGDIAEGYSVSREKKESFPLTVTSAQKNPTAFYLCASSMDRGGTDTQYFGPGTRLTVL.

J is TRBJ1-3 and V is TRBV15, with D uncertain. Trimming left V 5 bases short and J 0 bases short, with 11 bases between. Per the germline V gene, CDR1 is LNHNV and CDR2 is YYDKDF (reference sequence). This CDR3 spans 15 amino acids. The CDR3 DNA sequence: TGTGCCACCAGCCAGGACTGGAGCTCTGGAAACACCATATATTTT. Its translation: CATSQDWSSGNTIYF.